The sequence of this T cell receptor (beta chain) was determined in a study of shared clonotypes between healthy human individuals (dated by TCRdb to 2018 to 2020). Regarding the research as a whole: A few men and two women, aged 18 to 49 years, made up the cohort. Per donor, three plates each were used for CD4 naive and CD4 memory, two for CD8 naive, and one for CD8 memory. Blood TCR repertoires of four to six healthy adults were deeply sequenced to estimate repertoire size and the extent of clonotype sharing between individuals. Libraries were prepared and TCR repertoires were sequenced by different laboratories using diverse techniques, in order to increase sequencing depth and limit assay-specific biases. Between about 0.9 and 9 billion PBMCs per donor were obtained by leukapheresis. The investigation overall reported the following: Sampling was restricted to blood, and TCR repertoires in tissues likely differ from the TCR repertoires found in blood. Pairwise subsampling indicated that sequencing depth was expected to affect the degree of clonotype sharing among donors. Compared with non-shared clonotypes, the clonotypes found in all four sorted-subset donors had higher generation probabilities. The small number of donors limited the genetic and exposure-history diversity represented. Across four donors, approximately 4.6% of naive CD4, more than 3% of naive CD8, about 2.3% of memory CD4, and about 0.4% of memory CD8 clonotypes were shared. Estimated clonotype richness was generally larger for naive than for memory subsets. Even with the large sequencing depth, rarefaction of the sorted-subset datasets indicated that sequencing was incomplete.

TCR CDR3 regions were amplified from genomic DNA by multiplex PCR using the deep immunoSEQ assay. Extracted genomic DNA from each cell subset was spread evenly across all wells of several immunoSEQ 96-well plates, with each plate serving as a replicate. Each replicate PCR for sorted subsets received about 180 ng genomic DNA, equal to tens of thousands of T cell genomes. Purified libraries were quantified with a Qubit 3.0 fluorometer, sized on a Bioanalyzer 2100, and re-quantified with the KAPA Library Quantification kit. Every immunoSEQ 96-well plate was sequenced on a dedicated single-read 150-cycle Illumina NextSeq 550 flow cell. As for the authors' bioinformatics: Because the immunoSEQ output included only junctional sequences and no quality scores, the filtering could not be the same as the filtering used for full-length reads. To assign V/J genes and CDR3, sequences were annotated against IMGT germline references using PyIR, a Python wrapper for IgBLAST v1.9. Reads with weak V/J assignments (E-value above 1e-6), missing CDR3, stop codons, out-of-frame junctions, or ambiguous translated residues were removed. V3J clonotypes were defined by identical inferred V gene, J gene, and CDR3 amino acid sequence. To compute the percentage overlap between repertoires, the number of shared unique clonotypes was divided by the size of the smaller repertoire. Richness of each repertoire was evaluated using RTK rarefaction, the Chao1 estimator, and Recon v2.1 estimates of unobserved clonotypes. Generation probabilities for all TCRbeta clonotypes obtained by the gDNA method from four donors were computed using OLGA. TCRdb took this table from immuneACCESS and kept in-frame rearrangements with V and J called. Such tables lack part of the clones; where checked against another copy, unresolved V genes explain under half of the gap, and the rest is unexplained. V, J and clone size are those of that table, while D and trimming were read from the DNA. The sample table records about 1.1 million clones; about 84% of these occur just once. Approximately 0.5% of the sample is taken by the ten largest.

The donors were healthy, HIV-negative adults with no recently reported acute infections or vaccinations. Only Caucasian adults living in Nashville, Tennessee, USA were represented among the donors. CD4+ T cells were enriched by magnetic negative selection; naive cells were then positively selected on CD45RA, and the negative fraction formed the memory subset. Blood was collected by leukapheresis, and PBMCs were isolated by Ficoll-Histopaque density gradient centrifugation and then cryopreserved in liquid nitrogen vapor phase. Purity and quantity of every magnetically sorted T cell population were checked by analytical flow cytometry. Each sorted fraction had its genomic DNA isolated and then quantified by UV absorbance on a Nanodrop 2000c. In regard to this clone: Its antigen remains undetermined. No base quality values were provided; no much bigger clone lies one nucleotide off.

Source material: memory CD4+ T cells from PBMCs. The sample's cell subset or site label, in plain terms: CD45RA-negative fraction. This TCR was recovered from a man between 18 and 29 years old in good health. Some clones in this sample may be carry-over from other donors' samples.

In nucleotide form, the sequence is TGTGCCACCAGCAGCAACCGGGACAGGGGTTACGAGCAGTACTTC. It specifies CATSSNRDRGYEQYF. This sequence uses TRBV15 and TRBJ2-7, with TRBD1 matching 10 junction bases. Based on the germline V gene (reference sequence), the CDR1 and CDR2 sequences are LNHNV and YYDKDF. Taken from cysteine to phenylalanine, the CDR3 has 15 residues. Only the CDR3 region is kept as DNA, spanning 45 bases read in frame from base 1. Ends trimmed: V by 3 bases, J by 4 bases; bases unmatched to a gene: 6. Reference TRBV15 and TRBJ2-7 proteins supply the regions before and after the CDR3; the full variable domain is: DAMVIQNPRYQVTQFGKPVTLSCSQTLNHNVMYWYQQKSSQAPKLLFHYYDKDFNNEADTPDNFQSRRPNTSFCFLDIRSPGLGDTAMYLCATSSNRDRGYEQYFGPGTRLTVT.